This T cell receptor beta chain was obtained from a study of lymphopenia after photon versus proton radiotherapy. Study-wide findings and caveats: After the lymphocyte nadir, photon-treated repertoires showed oligoclonal expansion, especially of CD8+ Temra cells. Photon-treated patients lost naive T cells and TCR diversity; proton-treated stayed stable. Authors raise, but do not show, better survival with proton therapy. Post-nadir TCR diversity decline inversely tracked overall survival among those who died.

Of note for this clone: Its antigen is unknown.

Libraries were prepared by immunoSEQ multiplex PCR; TCRdb keeps only in-frame clonotypes and omits some of them. The profile shows over 25,000 clones, nearly 85% of them singletons. V lost 5 bases and J 5 bases, leaving 16 bases between the germline ends. The V gene's germline CDR1 is SGHVS and CDR2 FNYEAQ. The CDR3 has 16 amino acids. This clonotype originated in a woman in her 70s with pancreatic cancer. Sequenced here: peripheral blood, sampled from a patient treated with proton-based radiotherapy. The chain couples TRBV7-6 to TRBJ1-6; D perhaps matches TRBD1 (5 bases). The CDR3 nucleotides read TGTGCCAGCAGCCGAGACAGCTTAAACAATAATTCACCCCTCCACTTT. Its translation is CASSRDSLNNNSPLHF.